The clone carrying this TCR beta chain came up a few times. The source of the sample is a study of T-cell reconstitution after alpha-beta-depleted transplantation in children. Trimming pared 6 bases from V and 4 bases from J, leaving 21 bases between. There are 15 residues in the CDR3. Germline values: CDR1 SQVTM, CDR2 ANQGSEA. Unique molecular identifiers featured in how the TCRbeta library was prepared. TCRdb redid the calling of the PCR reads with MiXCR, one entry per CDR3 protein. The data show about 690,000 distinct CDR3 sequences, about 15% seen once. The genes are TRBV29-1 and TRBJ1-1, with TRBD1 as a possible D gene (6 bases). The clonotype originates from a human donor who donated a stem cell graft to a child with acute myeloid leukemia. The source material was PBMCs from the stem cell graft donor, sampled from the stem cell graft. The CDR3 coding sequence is TGCAGCGTCATCCCTCTAGGGGGGGCGACCACTGAAGCTTTCTTT. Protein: CSVIPLGGATTEAFF.